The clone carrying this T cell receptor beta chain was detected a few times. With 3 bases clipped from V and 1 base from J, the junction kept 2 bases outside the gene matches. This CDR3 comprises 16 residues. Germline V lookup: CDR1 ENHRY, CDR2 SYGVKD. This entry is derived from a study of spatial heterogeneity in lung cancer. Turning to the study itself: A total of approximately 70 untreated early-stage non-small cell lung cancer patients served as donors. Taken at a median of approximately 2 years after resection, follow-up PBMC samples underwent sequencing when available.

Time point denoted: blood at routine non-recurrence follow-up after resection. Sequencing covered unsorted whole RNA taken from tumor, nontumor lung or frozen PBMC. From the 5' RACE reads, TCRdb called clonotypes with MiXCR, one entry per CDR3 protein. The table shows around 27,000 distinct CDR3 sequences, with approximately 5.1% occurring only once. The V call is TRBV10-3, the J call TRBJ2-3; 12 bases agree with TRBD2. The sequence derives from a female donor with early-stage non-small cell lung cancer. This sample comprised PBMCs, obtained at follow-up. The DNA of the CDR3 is TGTGCCATCAGTGATCTAGCGGGGGGGGGCACAGATACGCAGTATTTT. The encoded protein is CAISDLAGGGTDTQYF.